Listed here is a single TCR beta chain. The antigen is undetermined. This sample is part of a study of beta chain features in type 1 diabetes. Study-level information: Cell yields, gender and age were similar in healthy donors and patients. General observations from the study: PCR may have favored shorter templates equally in patients and controls.

The authors reverse transcribed all of the isolated RNA, so sequencing captured expressed TCRB transcripts. Clones were read by immunoSEQ multiplex PCR, and TCRdb kept only the in-frame ones, dropping some. The sample records around 300,000 clones, around 7.8% being singletons. Trimming pared 0 bases from V and 8 bases from J, leaving 12 bases between. Germline assignment: CDR1 SGHRS and CDR2 YFSETQ. The CDR3 has 14 residues. This TCR was sampled from a woman aged 18-30 years in good health. Sequencing was carried out using central memory CD4+ T cells from blood. This chain connects TRBV5-1 to TRBJ2-1; weak D call: TRBD2 (6 bases). The CDR3 DNA sequence: TGCGCCAGCAGCTTGGCGGGAGTGGAGGATGAGCAGTTCTTC. Protein product: CASSLAGVEDEQFF.